This TCR beta chain was recovered during a study of STAT5B mutations in CD4+ large granular lymphocyte leukemia. This was a survey-level run. Methods used by the authors: The detection floor for productive clonotype frequency was 2.59 x 10-5. Clones were sequenced by immunoSEQ multiplex PCR, and TCRdb holds only the in-frame ones, with some missing. D and trimming were read from the DNA, whereas the V and J calls and clone size are those reported in that table. The sample records tens of thousands of clones, roughly 81% being singletons. The CDR3 consists of 15 residues. The ends lost 6 bases at V and 7 bases at J; junction bases unmatched: 11. The germline CDR1 and CDR2 sequences are MNHEY and SVGAGI. As for this clone: What it recognizes is unknown.

Study-wide findings and caveats: Without HLA matching, higher CD4+ than CD8+ T-LGLL clonality could reflect small sample size. No patients shared main leukemic clonotypes, though approximately 26% appeared at low frequency elsewhere.

The receptor was derived from a human donor in good health. Sequencing was carried out using CD4+ T cells from blood buffy coats. The J gene is TRBJ2-5, the V gene TRBV6-5; 10 nucleotides match TRBD1. CDR3 in amino acids: CASRGQGGLVGTQYF. CDR3 DNA: TGTGCCAGCAGAGGACAGGGGGGGCTTGTGGGGACCCAGTACTTC.